The 18 T cell receptor beta chains below were found in one sample sequenced in a study of T cell responses to AZD1222 COVID-19 vaccine (dated by TCRdb to the early 2020s). Read against the paper, the sample's time point label means: baseline before first vaccination. To prepare the library, the immunoSEQ multiplex PCR assay was applied. As stored in TCRdb, this immuneACCESS dataset retains in-frame rearrangements with V and J assigned. A fraction of the clones does not appear; measured against another copy, unresolved V genes explain less than half of the discrepancy, and the remainder lacks a known reason. This sample lists approximately 110,000 clones; more than 85% were detected once. The top ten constitute approximately 1.3% of the sample. The specimen was peripheral blood, collected on day 0 of AZD1222 vaccination. The receptors were gathered from an adult in good health.

V gene TRBV19 combines with J gene TRBJ2-1, with 8 bases aligning to TRBD1. The CDR3 loop spans 14 amino acids. Germline CDR1 LNHDA, CDR2 SQIVND (reference sequence). The trim removed 3 bases at V and 4 bases at J, leaving 2 bases unmatched. CDR3 sequence: CASSIRTGYNEQFF. CDR3 coding DNA: TGTGCCAGTAGTATCCGGACAGGGTACAATGAGCAGTTCTTC.

The chain couples TRBV20-1 to TRBJ1-5, with 9 bases identical to TRBD1. Germline CDR1 reads DFQATT; CDR2 reads SNEGSKA (reference sequence). The junction had 7 bases not matched to a gene; V was cut back by 3 bases and J by 7 bases. The CDR3 is made up of 14 amino acids. The CDR3 spells CSASLTGGEQPQHF. The CDR3 bases are TGCAGTGCTAGTCTCACAGGGGGCGAGCAGCCCCAGCATTTT.

This chain links TRBV7-2 with TRBJ2-2; D unclear. The V gene's germline CDR1 is SGHTA and CDR2 FQGNSA. Trimming removed 1 base from V and 4 bases from J, with 4 bases in between. The CDR3 has 13 residues. DNA of the CDR3: TGTGCCAGCAGCTTAGGCCCCACCGGGGAGCTGTTTTTT. It encodes CASSLGPTGELFF.

This chain links TRBV4-2 with TRBJ2-2; D is perhaps TRBD1 (6 bases). Germline loops: CDR1 LGHNA, CDR2 YNFKEQ. CDR3 length equals 14 residues. V was cut by 4 bases and J by 3 bases, with 9 bases left in between. The CDR3 DNA sequence: TGTGCCAGCAGCCTCACAGGGCACACCGGGGAGCTGTTTTTT. This encodes CASSLTGHTGELFF.

The rearrangement links TRBV18 to TRBJ1-5, with a possible D match to TRBD1 (5 bases). Per germline, CDR1 KGHSH and CDR2 LQKENI. The CDR3 covers 12 residues. V lost 2 bases to trimming and J lost 6 bases, with 5 bases between them. Written as DNA, the CDR3 is TGTGCCAGCTCACCAAGGGGTCAGCCCCAGCATTTT. Encoded protein: CASSPRGQPQHF. Full variable domain (outside the CDR3, taken from reference TRBV18 and TRBJ1-5): NAGVMQNPRHLVRRRGQEARLRCSPMKGHSHVYWYRQLPEEGLKFMVYLQKENIIDESGMPKERFSAEFPKEGPSILRIQQVVRGDSAAYFCASSPRGQPQHFGDGTRLSIL.

To note about this clone: One end of the junction fails to match germline, which may point to a read error. The chain couples TRBV24-1 to TRBJ1-3; D call uncertain. Germline CDR1 and CDR2: KGHDR and SFDVKD. This CDR3 spans 9 amino acids. This CDR3 is CATSDLGNF. The CDR3 DNA sequence: TGTGCCACCAGTGATCTGGGGAACTTT.

The V gene is TRBV6-5, the J gene TRBJ1-6; 10 positions agree with TRBD1. Germline-derived CDR1 and CDR2 are MNHEY and SVGAGI. The CDR3 covers 11 residues. The CDR3 loop reads CPDRGNSPLHF. CDR3 in DNA: TGTCCGGACAGGGGGAATTCACCCCTCCACTTT.

The chain recombines TRBV7-8 with TRBJ1-1; 7 bases are a match to TRBD1. Per germline, CDR1 SGHVS and CDR2 FQNEAQ. The CDR3 spans 16 residues. V lost 5 bases to trimming and J lost 0 bases; unmatched junction nucleotides: 9. CDR3 bases: TGTGCCAGCAGCCCGCGCCACAGGGGTATGAACACTGAAGCTTTCTTT. Its translation: CASSPRHRGMNTEAFF.

CDR3 coding DNA: TGTGCCAGCAGTTACTCGCGGACAGATTATGGCTACACCTTC. It is translated as CASSYSRTDYGYTF. The rearrangement uses TRBV6-2 or TRBV6-3 and TRBJ1-2, with D perhaps matching TRBD1 (6 bases). The CDR3 length is 14 residues. Trimming left V 0 bases short and J 5 bases short, with 10 bases between. Germline V gene lookup returns CDR1 MNHEY and CDR2 SVGEGT.

This chain links TRBV6-2 or TRBV6-3 with TRBJ1-1, with TRBD1 identical over 7 bases. Germline CDR1 reads MNHEY; CDR2 reads SVGEGT. The junction had 5 bases not matched to a gene; V was cut back by 2 bases and J by 5 bases. This CDR3 has 14 amino acids. The CDR3: CASSYLVTGTEAFF. The CDR3 DNA reads as TGTGCCAGCAGTTACCTCGTGACAGGGACTGAAGCTTTCTTT.

The rearrangement joins TRBV7-9 to TRBJ2-7; D is perhaps TRBD1 (6 bases). Per the germline V gene, CDR1 is SEHNR and CDR2 is FQNEAQ (reference sequence). The CDR3 has 14 amino acids. V lost 1 base and J lost 2, with 9 bases in between. The DNA of the CDR3 is TGTGCCAGCAGCTTAGGGACAGCTACCTACGAGCAGTACTTC. Protein product: CASSLGTATYEQYF.

J is TRBJ2-3 and V is TRBV5-1; the match to TRBD2 covers 14 bases. The germline V gene has CDR1 SGHRS and CDR2 YFSETQ. With 4 bases clipped from V and 1 base from J, the junction kept 8 bases outside the gene matches. The CDR3 covers 18 residues. CDR3 DNA sequence: TGCGCCAGCAGCCCCGGACTAGCGGGAGGCCATGGCACAGATACGCAGTATTTT. As protein: CASSPGLAGGHGTDTQYF.

The gene calls are TRBV2 and TRBJ2-3; maybe TRBD2 (5 bases). V gave up 1 base and J gave up 5 bases, with 13 bases separating them. CDR1 is SNHLY and CDR2 is FYNNEI in the germline V gene. This CDR3 has 15 residues. The CDR3 loop is CASSEGRVGLDTQYF. The DNA for the CDR3 is TGTGCCAGCAGTGAAGGGCGGGTGGGGTTAGATACGCAGTATTTT. Variable domain in full (rest from reference TRBV2 and TRBJ2-3): EPEVTQTPSHQVTQMGQEVILRCVPISNHLYFYWYRQILGQKVEFLVSFYNNEISEKSEIFDDQFSVERPDGSNFTLKIRSTKLEDSAMYFCASSEGRVGLDTQYFGPGTRLTVL.

This clone was seen once. V and J are TRBV6-4 and TRBJ2-7, with 8 nucleotides matching TRBD2. The junction had 10 bases not matched to a gene; V was cut back by 8 bases and J by 4 bases. The germline gives CDR1 MRHNA, CDR2 SNTAGT. The CDR3 length is 14 residues. The CDR3 region has the DNA TGTGCCAGCCCCCCCCCGGGAGGGAGGTACGAGCAGTACTTC. It specifies CASPPPGGRYEQYF.

The chain joins TRBV24-1 to TRBJ2-7, with 8 bases aligning to TRBD2. The CDR3 is made up of 12 amino acids. Unmatched junction bases numbered 0, after V lost 5 bases and J lost 4 bases. Germline V gene data show CDR1 as KGHDR and CDR2 as SFDVKD. The CDR3 nucleotides are TGTGCCACCAGTGCGGGAGGGTACGAGCAGTACTTC. Translating gives CATSAGGYEQYF.

This clone was observed a few times. The chain recombines TRBV6-2 or TRBV6-3 with TRBJ2-1; weak D call: TRBD2 (6 bases). The germline V gene has CDR1 MNHEY and CDR2 SVGEGT. The CDR3 consists of 13 residues. Trimming pared 6 bases from V and 5 bases from J, leaving 11 bases between. This CDR3 is CASSPGSHNEQFF. CDR3 coding DNA: TGTGCCAGCAGCCCCGGGAGCCACAATGAGCAGTTCTTC.

J is TRBJ1-2 and V is TRBV28; D is uncertain. Per the germline V gene, CDR1 is MDHEN and CDR2 is SYDVKM. The ends were cut back, 1 base at V and 4 bases at J, with 7 bases in the middle. The CDR3 has 13 amino acids. The CDR3, as DNA: TGTGCCAGCAGTTTATCACAGATCTATGGCTACACCTTC. This gives the protein CASSLSQIYGYTF.

This clone was recorded only once. This chain uses TRBV6-6 with TRBJ2-3, with TRBD1 as a possible D gene (5 bases). Looked up from germline, CDR1 is MNHNY and CDR2 is SVGAGI (reference sequence). CDR3 size: 13 residues. Trimming removed 6 bases at V and 5 bases at J, with 12 bases between. The CDR3 DNA reads TGTGCCAGCAGATTAGTAAGGGGAGATACGCAGTATTTT. The encoded protein is CASRLVRGDTQYF.